The source of this TCR beta chain is a study of regulatory T cells in long-lasting Graves disease. V was shortened by 0 bases and J by 2 bases, with 12 bases between the two germline ends. Per the germline V gene, CDR1 is LGHNA and CDR2 is YSLEER. This CDR3 has 16 residues. Stated time point: newly diagnosed GD, antithyroid drugs for less than 3 months. After RNA was extracted from PBMCs, the TCR library was made from it. Arm-PCR of CDR3 regions and iRepertoire HTBI primers were used to build TCR beta libraries. TCRdb itself ran the multiplex PCR reads through MiXCR, one entry per CDR3 protein. This sample has more than 300,000 distinct CDR3 sequences, with roughly a sixth found just once. This clonotype was counted at least ten times.

This sequence was found in a female donor with Graves disease. The material sequenced was peripheral blood mononuclear cells (PBMCs), taken at new diagnosis, from a patient treated with antithyroid drugs. The rearrangement links TRBV4-3 to TRBJ2-3; D is possibly TRBD2 (5 bases). CDR3 sequence (DNA): TGCGCCAGCAGCCAAGAGTCTTGGGAGCACACAGATACGCAGTATTTT. As protein: CASSQESWEHTDTQYF.